A single sample gave rise to the 5 T cell receptor beta chains below, sequenced in a study of identical twins. MiXCR was run by TCRdb on the 5' RACE reads, yielding one entry per CDR3 protein. The sample contains around 370,000 distinct CDR3 sequences, approximately 10% of which appear only once. Sequencing was done on a sample of naive T cells sorted from blood. The receptors originated from a woman in her fifties or sixties in good health.

This chain links TRBV6-2 or TRBV6-3 with TRBJ2-1, with TRBD2 matching over 8 bases. Germline V CDR1 and CDR2: MNHEY, SVGEGT. This CDR3 region has 15 residues. V shed 2 bases, J shed 8 bases, and the junction held 8 bases outside the gene matches. The CDR3 spells CASSYPRGLGYEQFF. DNA of the CDR3: TGTGCCAGCAGTTACCCCCGGGGACTAGGGTATGAGCAGTTCTTC.

The genes are TRBV24-1 and TRBJ2-3, with TRBD1 matching 8 bases. In germline, CDR1 is KGHDR, CDR2 SFDVKD. V lost 4 bases and J lost 7; bases outside the gene matches: 6. The CDR3 consists of 14 residues. In DNA form, the CDR3 reads TGTGCCACCAGTGAGCCAGGGGGCGAATATACGCAGTATTTT. Its translation is CATSEPGGEYTQYF.

This clonotype has just a few counts. The CDR3 loop reads CASRGGGRNTGELFF. The CDR3 DNA is TGTGCCAGCCGGGGAGGGGGCAGAAACACCGGGGAGCTGTTTTTT. This rearrangement joins TRBV25-1 to TRBJ2-2; TRBD1 or TRBD2 may be the D gene (7 bases each). Germline CDR1 is MGHDK and CDR2 is SYGVNS. The CDR3 totals 15 residues. The ends were cut back, 8 bases at V and 2 bases at J, with 15 bases in the middle.

This clonotype appeared a few times. The chain links TRBV12-3 or TRBV12-4 to TRBJ1-1; D is possibly TRBD1 (6 bases). V lost 8 bases and J 7 bases, leaving 11 bases between the germline ends. The CDR3 loop spans 11 amino acids. The CDR3 DNA sequence: TGTGCCAGCTCCAAGGGGGGTGAAGCTTTCTTT. It yields the protein CASSKGGEAFF.

The gene calls are TRBV4-1 and TRBJ2-2; D is uncertain. V was clipped by 4 bases and J by 3 bases, with 9 bases between them. Germline V gene sequence: CDR1 MGHRA, CDR2 YSYEKL. The CDR3 is 14 residues long. This chain's CDR3 is CASSRVSYTGELFF. In DNA, the CDR3 is TGCGCCAGCAGCCGCGTCAGTTACACCGGGGAGCTGTTTTTT.